This T cell receptor (beta chain) was identified during a study of blood T cells in healthy people across ages. Study-wide background: Researchers report that template switching captured about one barcoded beta molecule per two T cells.

Combining a sample-barcoded 5' primer with a J-beta primer mix, a second PCR ran for about 6 to 11 cycles. TCRdb redid the calling of the 5' RACE reads with MiXCR, one entry per CDR3 protein. The sample has about a million distinct CDR3 sequences; just over 50% are singletons. Notes on the study in general: A roughly linear fall in TCR beta diversity per million T cells was seen with increasing age. When set beside aged donors, long-lived donors presented more naive CD4+ cells and higher diversity.

Russia was home to the donors, healthy Caucasian individuals aged roughly 6 to 90. Details on this clonotype: What it binds is not known.

V lost 2 bases and J 0 bases, leaving 10 bases between the germline ends. The germline CDR1 and CDR2 sequences are LNHDA and SQIVND (reference sequence). CDR3 length equals 15 residues. Sequencing was done on a sample of blood. This clonotype was obtained from a woman aged 60-75 years in good health. V gene TRBV19 combines with J gene TRBJ1-1; the D is unclear. CDR3 coding DNA: TGTGCCAGTAGTATAACAGCAGGCGTGAACACTGAAGCTTTCTTT. It codes for CASSITAGVNTEAFF.